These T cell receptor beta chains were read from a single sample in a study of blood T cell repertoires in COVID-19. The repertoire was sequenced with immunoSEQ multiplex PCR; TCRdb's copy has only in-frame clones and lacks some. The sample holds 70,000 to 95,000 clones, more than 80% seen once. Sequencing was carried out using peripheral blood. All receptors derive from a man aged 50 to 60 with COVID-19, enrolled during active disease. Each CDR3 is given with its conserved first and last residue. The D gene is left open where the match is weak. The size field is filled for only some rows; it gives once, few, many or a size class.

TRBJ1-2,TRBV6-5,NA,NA,TGTGCCAGCAGTTCCGACAGAGACTATGGCTACACCTTC,CASSSDRDYGYTF
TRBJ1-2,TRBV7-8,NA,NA,TGTGCCAGCAGCTTAGCGCAACGGGGGACCTATGGCTACACCTTC,CASSLAQRGTYGYTF
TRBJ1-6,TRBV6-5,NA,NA,TGTGCCACCCGCAGGGACTCCTATAATTCACCCCTCCACTTT,CATRRDSYNSPLHF
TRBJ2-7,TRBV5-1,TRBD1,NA,TGCGCCAGCAGGGCCGGGACAGGGGGCTACGAGCAGTACTTC,CASRAGTGGYEQYF
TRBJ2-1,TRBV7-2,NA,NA,TGTGCCAGCAGCTTAGCGCGAGAGTACAATGAGCAGTTCTTC,CASSLAREYNEQFF
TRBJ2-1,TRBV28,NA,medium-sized,TGTGCCAGCAGTCCGCGGACTAACTACAATGAGCAGTTCTTC,CASSPRTNYNEQFF
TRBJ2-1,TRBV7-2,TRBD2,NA,TGTGCCAGCCGCGGGCTAGCGGGGGTCAATGAGCAGTTCTTC,CASRGLAGVNEQFF
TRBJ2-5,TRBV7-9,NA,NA,TGTGCCAGCAGCTTAGTGTCAGTTGAGACCCAGTACTTC,CASSLVSVETQYF
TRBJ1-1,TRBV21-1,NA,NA,TGTGCCAGCAGCAAAGGACACGCCGGGGGTACAGGGGAGAACACTGAAGCTTTCTTT,CASSKGHAGGTGENTEAFF
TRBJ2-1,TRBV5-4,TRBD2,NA,TGTGCCAGCAGCTATAGCGGGGGGGGGTACAATGAGCAGTTCTTC,CASSYSGGGYNEQFF
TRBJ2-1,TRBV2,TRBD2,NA,TGTGCCAGCAAGGCGGGGGGCGCCGACAATGAGCAGTTCTTC,CASKAGGADNEQFF
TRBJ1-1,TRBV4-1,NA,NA,TGCGCCAGCAGCCCGAGGGGGTCAGGAAGGAACACTGAAGCTTTCTTT,CASSPRGSGRNTEAFF
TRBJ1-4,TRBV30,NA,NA,TGTGCCTGGAGCGAAACAGGGATCGAAAAACTGTTTTTT,CAWSETGIEKLFF
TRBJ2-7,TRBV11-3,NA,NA,TGTGCCAGCAGCCCGACAGGGAGGAACGAGCAGTACTTC,CASSPTGRNEQYF